The 3 T cell receptor beta chains below all came from one sample that was sequenced in a study of T cells in Graves' hyperthyroidism and ophthalmopathy. Amplification yielded TCR beta CDR3 regions, with RNA transcripts as the source. The HTBI primer set drove a first-round RT-PCR of the TCR CDR3. TCRdb analysed the multiplex PCR reads with MiXCR anew, one entry per CDR3 protein. The table includes approximately 260,000 distinct CDR3 sequences, 13% to 15% detected once. The sample taken for sequencing was blood. The receptors here all came from a woman between 45 and 60 years old with Graves' hyperthyroidism that later progressed to Graves' ophthalmopathy.

The sample holds many counts of this clonotype. This chain links TRBV10-3 with TRBJ1-2, with D possibly being TRBD1 (6 bases). Germline V gene sequence: CDR1 ENHRY, CDR2 SYGVKD. V lost 6 bases and J 2 bases, leaving 19 bases between the germline ends. CDR3 length: 16 residues. The CDR3 region is CAIRDRPGARNYGYTF. In DNA form, the CDR3 reads TGTGCCATCAGGGACCGCCCAGGGGCCCGGAACTATGGCTACACCTTC.

This clonotype was seen repeatedly, ten times or more. J is TRBJ2-5 and V is TRBV20-1, with D perhaps TRBD2 (7 bases). V was pared by 3 bases and J by 5 bases, with 13 bases between. Germline CDR1 and CDR2: DFQATT and SNEGSKA (reference sequence). This CDR3 spans 13 amino acids. The CDR3 is CSASGGGGETQYF. The CDR3 region has the DNA TGCAGTGCTAGTGGCGGGGGCGGCGAGACCCAGTACTTC.

The chain joins TRBV11-2 to TRBJ2-3, with 9 bases lining up with TRBD2. The CDR3 has 15 amino acids. The germline V gene encodes CDR1 SGHAT and CDR2 FQNNGV. The V segment lost 4 bases and the J segment 6 bases; nucleotides outside the gene matches: 8. This CDR3 is CASSSGLASFDTQYF. The CDR3 coding sequence is TGTGCCAGCAGCTCGGGACTAGCCTCGTTTGATACGCAGTATTTT.